These 32 T cell receptor beta chains came from one sample sequenced in a study of OX40 agonist ivuxolimab in advanced cancers. TCRdb's copy holds only in-frame clones and misses some; the assay was immunoSEQ multiplex PCR. The table lists roughly 60,000 clones, around 85% of them singletons. The source was CD4+ or CD8+ T cells sorted from blood, collected in a trial of the OX40 agonist ivuxolimab. The receptor source for this set is an adult with an advanced solid tumor such as melanoma, head and neck, liver or kidney cancer.

This chain links TRBV19 with TRBJ2-3; 9 bases line up with TRBD2. This CDR3 is built from 15 residues. V shed 5 bases and J 5 bases; nucleotides not matched to a gene: 8. CDR1 is LNHDA and CDR2 is SQIVND in the germline V gene (reference sequence). The CDR3, as DNA: TGTGCCAGTAGTGGGGCGGGGGGGCCCGGAGATACGCAGTATTTT. It translates to CASSGAGGPGDTQYF.

The chain joins TRBV7-9 to TRBJ1-4; 9 positions agree with TRBD1. CDR1 is SEHNR and CDR2 is FQNEAQ in the germline V gene (reference sequence). This CDR3 has 16 residues. Trimming took 0 bases from V and 7 from J; bases not matched to a gene: 6. The CDR3 DNA reads TGTGCCAGCAGCTTAGCCACAGGGGGCGGTGGTGAAAAACTGTTTTTT. Its translation is CASSLATGGGGEKLFF.

The V and J genes are TRBV11-1 and TRBJ2-5; a possible D gene is TRBD2 (5 bases). V shed 5 bases and J shed 5 bases, with 24 bases lying between them. Germline values: CDR1 SGHAT, CDR2 FQDESV (reference sequence). This CDR3 has 17 amino acids. The CDR3 here is CASSPDLGSQGPETQYF. The CDR3 bases are TGTGCCAGCAGCCCCGACCTAGGGAGCCAAGGTCCGGAGACCCAGTACTTC.

V usage is TRBV27 and J usage is TRBJ2-7, with a weak D call TRBD2 (7 bases). The CDR3 has 15 amino acids. Germline CDR1 MNHEY, CDR2 SMNVEV (reference sequence). V gave up 4 bases and J gave up 2 bases, with 15 bases separating them. CDR3 nucleotide sequence: TGTGCCAGCAGTTCCTGGGGGGGGCTGGCCTACGAGCAGTACTTC. This gives the protein CASSSWGGLAYEQYF.

This sequence joins TRBV30 and TRBJ2-5; TRBD2 aligns across 9 bases. The CDR3 is 13 amino acids. J lost 5 bases, V lost 5 bases, and 6 bases had no gene match. Germline assignment: CDR1 GTSNPN and CDR2 SVGIG (reference sequence). CDR3 loop: CAWGGLAGETQYF. As DNA, the CDR3 is TGTGCCTGGGGGGGACTAGCTGGTGAGACCCAGTACTTC.

This clone was counted a single time. The V and J genes are TRBV19 and TRBJ1-1, with 8 bases identical to TRBD1. Germline V gene lookup returns CDR1 LNHDA and CDR2 SQIVND (reference sequence). The V and J ends lost 4 bases and 1 base, in that order; junction bases with no gene match: 5. The CDR3 has 15 amino acids. The DNA for the CDR3 is TGTGCCAGTAGTAGTACAGGGGGTCCGAACACTGAAGCTTTCTTT. Amino acid sequence: CASSSTGGPNTEAFF.

V gene TRBV18 combines with J gene TRBJ1-5; maybe TRBD1 (6 bases). In germline, CDR1 is KGHSH, CDR2 LQKENI. The CDR3 contains 15 residues. Trimming removed 0 bases from V and 3 bases from J, with 9 bases in between. The CDR3 DNA reads TGTGCCAGCTCACCACCTTCAGGGGCCAATCAGCCCCAGCATTTT. Its protein product is CASSPPSGANQPQHF.

The chain recombines TRBV7-2 with TRBJ2-7, with TRBD2 matching over 7 bases. This CDR3 contains 12 residues. V lost 5 bases, J lost 6 bases, and 4 bases stayed unmatched. Per germline, CDR1 SGHTA and CDR2 FQGNSA. CDR3 loop: CASSQRGLEQYF. The CDR3 DNA reads as TGTGCCAGCAGCCAGCGGGGACTCGAGCAGTACTTC.

The rearrangement uses TRBV19 and TRBJ2-7, with 12 bases lining up with TRBD1. CDR3 length equals 14 residues. Trimming removed 3 bases from V and 6 bases from J; junction bases left unmatched: 3. Germline CDR1 LNHDA, CDR2 SQIVND (reference sequence). The CDR3 spells CASSMGQGAGEQYF. DNA for the CDR3: TGTGCCAGTAGTATGGGACAGGGGGCGGGCGAGCAGTACTTC.

The rearrangement joins TRBV5-1 to TRBJ2-7; tentative D call: TRBD2 (6 bases). Trimming removed 6 bases from V and 2 bases from J, with 15 bases in between. The CDR3 length is 14 residues. Per germline, CDR1 SGHRS and CDR2 YFSETQ. The CDR3 spells CASNPGALTYEQYF. Written as DNA, the CDR3 is TGCGCCAGCAACCCGGGAGCCCTCACCTACGAGCAGTACTTC. The full variable domain, in which reference TRBV5-1 and TRBJ2-7 provide the parts outside the CDR3, is KAGVTQTPRYLIKTRGQQVTLSCSPISGHRSVSWYQQTPGQGLQFLFEYFSETQRNKGNFPGRFSGRQFSNSRSEMNVSTLELGDSALYLCASNPGALTYEQYFGPGTRLTVT.

CDR3 residues: CASSSPGKRKYEQYF. Here the CDR3 DNA reads TGTGCCAGCAGCTCGCCGGGAAAGAGAAAGTACGAGCAGTACTTC. This chain connects TRBV11-2 to TRBJ2-7; D is possibly TRBD2 (5 bases). V lost 4 bases and J lost 4, with 17 bases in between. CDR3 length: 15 amino acids. From germline, CDR1 is SGHAT and CDR2 FQNNGV.

The chain recombines TRBV14 with TRBJ1-2; D remains unclear. Between the trimmed V and J ends, which lost 4 bases and 3 bases, there was a span of 15 bases. The CDR3 loop spans 15 amino acids. Germline V gives CDR1 SGHDN, CDR2 FVKESK. The CDR3 nucleotides are TGTGCCAGCAGCCGGGGTTTAGGGTTCGACTATGGCTACACCTTC. This codes for CASSRGLGFDYGYTF.

V is TRBV2 and J is TRBJ2-6; D gene ambiguous. CDR1 SNHLY and CDR2 FYNNEI come from the germline V gene. Trimming stripped 3 bases from V and 3 bases from J, with 12 bases between. The CDR3 has 16 residues. CDR3 residues: CASSDVRARGANVLTF. As DNA, the CDR3 is TGTGCCAGCAGTGATGTTAGGGCTCGTGGGGCCAACGTCCTGACTTTC. The complete variable domain, with remaining parts taken from reference TRBV2 and TRBJ2-6, reads EPEVTQTPSHQVTQMGQEVILRCVPISNHLYFYWYRQILGQKVEFLVSFYNNEISEKSEIFDDQFSVERPDGSNFTLKIRSTKLEDSAMYFCASSDVRARGANVLTFGAGSRLTVL.

V is TRBV5-6 and J is TRBJ1-4, with 9 nucleotides matching TRBD1. The germline V gene encodes CDR1 SGHDT and CDR2 YYEEEE. V shed 4 bases and J 1 base; nucleotides not matched to a gene: 5. This CDR3 region has 16 residues. The CDR3 sequence is CASSPGTGRTNEKLFF. CDR3 in DNA: TGTGCCAGCAGCCCCGGGACAGGGCGAACTAATGAAAAACTGTTTTTT. The variable domain in full, completed from reference TRBV5-6 and TRBJ1-4, reads DAGVTQSPTHLIKTRGQQVTLRCSPKSGHDTVSWYQQALGQGPQFIFQYYEEEERQRGNFPDRFSGHQFPNYSSELNVNALLLGDSALYLCASSPGTGRTNEKLFFGSGTQLSVL.

The chain carries TRBV5-1 and TRBJ2-5; D remains unclear. Germline V lookup: CDR1 SGHRS, CDR2 YFSETQ. The V and J ends lost 3 bases and 3 bases respectively, with 12 bases between them. CDR3 length: 14 amino acids. The CDR3: CASSYGRFEETQYF. Here the CDR3 DNA reads TGCGCCAGCAGCTACGGACGGTTCGAAGAGACCCAGTACTTC.

The chain joins TRBV13 to TRBJ2-6; 8 bases are a match to TRBD1. With V trimmed by 5 bases and J by 0 bases, 6 bases remained unmatched. This CDR3 contains 17 residues. Germline CDR1 PRHDT, CDR2 FYEKMQ (reference sequence). CDR3 bases: TGTGCCAGCAGCCCGGGACAGGTTAACTCTGGGGCCAACGTCCTGACTTTC. This gives the protein CASSPGQVNSGANVLTF.

The rearrangement links TRBV4-1 to TRBJ1-5; perhaps TRBD1 as D (5 bases). V lost 1 base to trimming and J lost 6 bases, with 13 bases between them. Germline V gene lookup returns CDR1 MGHRA and CDR2 YSYEKL. There are 15 residues in the CDR3. In DNA, the CDR3 is TGCGCCAGCAGCCAAGTGCGGGACGGGGGTCAGCCCCAGCATTTT. It translates to CASSQVRDGGQPQHF.

The chain has TRBV21-1 and TRBJ1-3; the D call in the table, TRBD1, was not verified against the DNA. TRBV21-1 is shown as a pseudogene. This CDR3 has 12 residues. The CDR3 loop is CASKGLGNTIYF. The CDR3 region has the DNA TGTGCCAGCAAGGGGCTCGGAAACACCATATATTTT.

The chain recombines TRBV4-2 with TRBJ2-5, with D tentatively TRBD2 (5 bases). V shed 8 bases and J shed 2 bases, with 18 bases lying between them. The CDR3 is 15 residues long. The germline CDR1 and CDR2 sequences are LGHNA and YNFKEQ. The CDR3 region is CASAEIGVGQETQYF. The DNA for the CDR3 is TGTGCCAGCGCCGAAATCGGGGTGGGGCAAGAGACCCAGTACTTC.

This rearrangement joins TRBV18 to TRBJ2-6; D gene uncertain. V lost 3 bases and J 1 base, leaving 7 bases between the germline ends. Germline assignment: CDR1 KGHSH and CDR2 LQKENI. The CDR3 loop spans 15 amino acids. For the CDR3, the DNA is TGTGCCAGCTCACCCGGCGAATCTGGGGCCAACGTCCTGACTTTC. This gives the protein CASSPGESGANVLTF.

This sequence joins TRBV4-2 and TRBJ2-1, with TRBD2 matching over 11 bases. Germline trimming cut 4 bases from V and 5 bases from J; bases unmatched to any gene: 19. Germline-derived CDR1 and CDR2 are LGHNA and YNFKEQ. This CDR3 comprises 20 residues. The CDR3 loop is CASSRKPGLAAPRQDNEQFF. CDR3 in DNA: TGTGCCAGCAGCCGTAAGCCGGGACTAGCGGCCCCACGACAGGACAATGAGCAGTTCTTC.

This rearrangement joins TRBV28 to TRBJ2-2; D may correspond to TRBD1 or TRBD2 (5 bases each). The CDR3 totals 14 residues. Trimming shortened V by 8 bases and J by 0 bases, and 10 bases separated the two germline ends. Germline V gene lookup returns CDR1 MDHEN and CDR2 SYDVKM. Here the CDR3 reads CASRDASNTGELFF. DNA for the CDR3: TGTGCCAGCCGGGACGCCTCGAACACCGGGGAGCTGTTTTTT.

The chain joins TRBV10-1 to TRBJ2-2, with no clear D. The CDR3 spans 13 residues. CDR1 and CDR2 from the germline V gene are WNHNN and SYGVQD (reference sequence). Trimming pared 6 bases from V and 4 bases from J, leaving 9 bases between. The chain's CDR3 is CASSQSLTGELFF. Written as DNA, the CDR3 is TGCGCCAGCAGCCAGAGCCTCACCGGGGAGCTGTTTTTT.

The V call is TRBV6-1, the J call TRBJ1-3; 9 nucleotides align to TRBD1. V trimming: 6 bases; J trimming: 1 base; junction bases outside the gene matches: 4. Per germline, CDR1 MNHNS and CDR2 SASEGT. This CDR3 has 15 amino acids. CDR3 region: CASRRTGASGNTIYF. The DNA of the CDR3 is TGTGCCAGCAGGAGGACAGGGGCTTCTGGAAACACCATATATTTT.

The gene calls are TRBV7-2 and TRBJ2-1; TRBD1 might be the D (5 bases). V lost 2 bases and J lost 6, with 8 bases in between. The CDR3 contains 13 residues. CDR1 and CDR2 from the germline V gene are SGHTA and FQGNSA. The CDR3 loop is CASSLQGRNEQFF. Here the CDR3 DNA reads TGTGCCAGCAGCTTACAGGGTCGCAATGAGCAGTTCTTC.

This clone was observed a single time. The chain joins TRBV19 to TRBJ1-1; D is perhaps TRBD1 (6 bases). The V gene lost 5 bases and the J gene lost 5 bases, with 18 bases spanning the gap. Germline CDR1 is LNHDA and CDR2 is SQIVND (reference sequence). The CDR3 has 15 residues. CDR3 in amino acids: CASSFQGTARTEAFF. In DNA, the CDR3 is TGTGCCAGTAGTTTTCAGGGGACTGCGCGGACTGAAGCTTTCTTT.

This rearrangement joins TRBV2 to TRBJ2-7, with TRBD2 as a possible D gene (6 bases). The CDR3 spans 14 residues. Germline V gene sequence: CDR1 SNHLY, CDR2 FYNNEI. Trimming took 8 bases from V and 5 from J, leaving 19 bases between them. CDR3 amino acids: CASDLVGRDHEQYF. DNA for the CDR3: TGTGCCAGCGACCTGGTGGGGCGGGATCACGAGCAGTACTTC.

The chain recombines TRBV18 with TRBJ1-4; D is unclear. V was pared by 1 base and J by 0 bases, with 6 bases between. The CDR3 length is 15 residues. Germline-derived CDR1 and CDR2 are KGHSH and LQKENI. Here the CDR3 reads CASSPLAATNEKLFF. As DNA, the CDR3 is TGTGCCAGCTCACCACTGGCAGCAACTAATGAAAAACTGTTTTTT.

J is TRBJ2-2 and V is TRBV5-4; D is undetermined. CDR1 and CDR2 (germline): SGHNT, YYREEE (reference sequence). The V and J ends lost 0 bases and 7 bases respectively, with 7 bases between them. This CDR3 is 13 amino acids long. In DNA form, the CDR3 reads TGTGCCAGCAGCTTGGGTAGCCTCGGGGAGCTGTTTTTT. This gives the protein CASSLGSLGELFF.

The V call is TRBV6-6, the J call TRBJ1-1; weak D call: TRBD1 (6 bases). The CDR3 has 14 residues. Between the trimmed V and J ends, which lost 6 bases and 4 bases, there was a span of 15 bases. Germline loops: CDR1 MNHNY, CDR2 SVGAGI (reference sequence). The CDR3 coding sequence is TGTGCCAGCAGAACCCAGGGGCGACGCACTGAAGCTTTCTTT. It is translated as CASRTQGRRTEAFF.

The chain combines TRBV29-1 with TRBJ2-7; TRBD1 is a possible D gene (6 bases). With 3 bases removed from V and 4 bases from J, the gap between germline ends came to 10 bases. This CDR3 comprises 12 residues. CDR1 and CDR2 (germline): SQVTM, ANQGSEA. The CDR3 spells CSVEGRGYEQYF. The CDR3 DNA follows: TGCAGCGTTGAGGGAAGGGGGTACGAGCAGTACTTC.

This chain uses TRBV5-1 with TRBJ2-2; a weak D match, TRBD1 (6 bases). This CDR3 spans 15 amino acids. V was shortened by 1 base and J by 7 bases, with 14 bases between the two germline ends. Looked up from germline, CDR1 is SGHRS and CDR2 is YFSETQ. The CDR3 DNA reads as TGCGCCAGCAGCTTGTCCAGGGGAAAGGTCGGGGAGCTGTTTTTT. This gives the protein CASSLSRGKVGELFF. Combining the CDR3 with reference TRBV5-1 and TRBJ2-2 gives the whole variable domain KAGVTQTPRYLIKTRGQQVTLSCSPISGHRSVSWYQQTPGQGLQFLFEYFSETQRNKGNFPGRFSGRQFSNSRSEMNVSTLELGDSALYLCASSLSRGKVGELFFGEGSRLTVL.